Reported below is one TCR beta chain. Assay runs were performed at deep level. An even split of each subset's genomic DNA across several immunoSEQ plates was performed. Sequenced by immunoSEQ multiplex PCR; TCRdb stores in-frame clones only, minus some. The sample has some 2.1 million clones; about 95% are singletons. Trimming removed 2 bases at V and 0 bases at J, with 11 bases between. Germline CDR1 and CDR2: SGHRS and YFSETQ. The CDR3 covers 16 residues. The entry originates in a study of shared clonotypes between healthy human individuals. In the study overall: CD4 naive and CD4 memory each took three plates per donor, while CD8 naive took two and CD8 memory one.

The genes are TRBV5-1 and TRBJ2-2; perhaps TRBD2 as D (6 bases). Sequenced: naive CD4+ T cells sorted from blood. Subset noted: CD45RA+ positively selected. The sequence came from a man between 18 and 35 years old in good health. CDR3 in DNA: TGCGCCAGCAGCTTCGGTAGCGGAGCGAACACCGGGGAGCTGTTTTTT. Encoded protein: CASSFGSGANTGELFF.